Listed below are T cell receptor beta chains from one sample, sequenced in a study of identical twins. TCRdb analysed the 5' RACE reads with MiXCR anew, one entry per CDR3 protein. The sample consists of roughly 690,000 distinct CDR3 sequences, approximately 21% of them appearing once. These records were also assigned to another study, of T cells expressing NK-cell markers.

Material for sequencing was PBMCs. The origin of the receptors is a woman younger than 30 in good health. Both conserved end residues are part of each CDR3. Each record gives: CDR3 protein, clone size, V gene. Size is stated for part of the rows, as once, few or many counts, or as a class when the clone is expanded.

CDR3aa: CSARWDAYEQYF
abundance: few
v_gene: TRBV20-1

CDR3aa: CASCQISTSLETQYF
abundance: -
v_gene: TRBV12-3/TRBV12-4

CDR3aa: CSVLTATGNEQFF
abundance: few
v_gene: TRBV29-1

CDR3aa: CASSPRWGGEQYF
abundance: -
v_gene: TRBV27

CDR3aa: CASSPPLVGGTGELFF
abundance: -
v_gene: TRBV5-1

CDR3aa: CASSARRRGRTDTQYF
abundance: few
v_gene: TRBV7-9

CDR3aa: CASSQAGTGRGTDTQYF
abundance: few
v_gene: TRBV3-1

CDR3aa: CASSDRGSDTQYF
abundance: -
v_gene: TRBV2

CDR3aa: CASSEPLTGGIQETQYF
abundance: -
v_gene: TRBV25-1

CDR3aa: CASSLLSGTSPYEQYF
abundance: many
v_gene: TRBV7-6

CDR3aa: CASRIRGGGIGEQFF
abundance: -
v_gene: TRBV12-3/TRBV12-4

CDR3aa: CASSLDVGTYNEQFF
abundance: few
v_gene: TRBV11-2

CDR3aa: CASSLLGGPFF
abundance: -
v_gene: TRBV7-9

CDR3aa: CASLDGVSTDTQYF
abundance: -
v_gene: TRBV5-1

CDR3aa: CASSPGVAEDNEQFF
abundance: -
v_gene: TRBV5-1

CDR3aa: CSAARQGAKETQYF
abundance: few
v_gene: TRBV20-1

CDR3aa: CASSLSSGATGSYNEQFF
abundance: -
v_gene: TRBV9

CDR3aa: CASSLLQDYEQYF
abundance: -
v_gene: TRBV6-6

CDR3aa: CASSPQIMNTEAFF
abundance: -
v_gene: TRBV4-2

CDR3aa: CASSQGTVDEQYF
abundance: -
v_gene: TRBV9

CDR3aa: CAISESITDMMETQYF
abundance: many
v_gene: TRBV10-3

CDR3aa: CASRAGLGSAQYF
abundance: many
v_gene: TRBV6-1

CDR3aa: CASSYGSGQGHSPLHF
abundance: -
v_gene: TRBV6-5

CDR3aa: CATSDGREPYGYTF
abundance: few
v_gene: TRBV24-1

CDR3aa: CASSQGWGSSSYGYTF
abundance: -
v_gene: TRBV4-3

CDR3aa: CASNFGQQETQYF
abundance: many
v_gene: TRBV12-3/TRBV12-4

CDR3aa: CSVKIGLAFGEQYF
abundance: -
v_gene: TRBV20-1

CDR3aa: CASSYVGLAYNEQFF
abundance: -
v_gene: TRBV6-2/TRBV6-3

CDR3aa: CSARDPNRGGEQFF
abundance: -
v_gene: TRBV20-1

CDR3aa: CASSLVGTSAEQYF
abundance: -
v_gene: TRBV7-9

CDR3aa: CASSLSQGGGYTF
abundance: few
v_gene: TRBV12-3/TRBV12-4

CDR3aa: CASSLTGLRETQYF
abundance: few
v_gene: TRBV5-6

CDR3aa: CASSLSGQGVYEQYF
abundance: -
v_gene: TRBV7-2

CDR3aa: CSVESGFYGYTF
abundance: few
v_gene: TRBV29-1

CDR3aa: CASTAMSQAAKTQYF
abundance: -
v_gene: TRBV27

CDR3aa: CASRPKRGYNEQFF
abundance: -
v_gene: TRBV7-9

CDR3aa: CSAQAGGLNEQFF
abundance: few
v_gene: TRBV20-1

CDR3aa: CSVEGGAGADTQYF
abundance: few
v_gene: TRBV29-1

CDR3aa: CAINYSGRSGEQFF
abundance: few
v_gene: TRBV10-3

CDR3aa: CASKPAGGQGETQYF
abundance: -
v_gene: TRBV6-1

CDR3aa: CASSLRGGEVTQYF
abundance: many
v_gene: TRBV14

CDR3aa: CASSLKGGYEQYF
abundance: -
v_gene: TRBV12-3/TRBV12-4

CDR3aa: CSAARLETQYF
abundance: many
v_gene: TRBV20-1

CDR3aa: CASSSFQGGAFF
abundance: -
v_gene: TRBV27

CDR3aa: CASSLRASSYEQYF
abundance: many
v_gene: TRBV7-9